The present TCR beta chain was sequenced within a study of blood T cell repertoires in COVID-19 (TCRdb year 2020). With regard to the full study: Collaborator samples came from the United States, Italy and Spain and covered acute and convalescent phases of COVID-19. The prospective study material was composed of cDNA or gDNA derived from T cells, B-cell-depleted T cells, or PBMCs. The dataset comprised deeply sampled blood TCRbeta repertoires from subjects exposed to, actively infected with, or recovered from COVID-19. The repertoires were released in a freely available public database meant as a resource for research on the immune response to SARS-CoV-2. Samples were obtained from the ongoing ImmuneRACE study (first 160 participants) and from 1,254 subjects provided by 6 global collaborators. A de-identified subject ID, COVID-19 status, age in years and sex were almost always included in the sample metadata. Where available, HLA class I and class II types were obtained from metadata supplied by the sample provider rather than from assay-based typing. The paper's findings and limits, for the study overall: The quantity of clinical and demographic metadata differed by source and by participant and was supplied without curation.

This clone has a handful of counts. Its antigen is currently not known. Base qualities are missing; no much larger clone stands one base away. TCRbeta CDR3 regions were amplified from genomic DNA by means of the immunoSEQ Assay, a bias-controlled multiplex PCR. From the authors' description of their analysis: Nucleated cell counts per sample were estimated from amplification of reference gene primers within the assay. To quantify the absolute abundance of each unique TCRbeta CDR3 rearrangement, sequence reads were collapsed and filtered. Productive Simpson clonality was computed per sample as the square root of Simpson's diversity index over productive rearrangements. This immuneACCESS table, as held by TCRdb, lists in-frame sequences with V and J called but not all clones. Of the missing ones, under half trace to an unresolved V gene in checked studies; the others have no known cause. The DNA was the basis for D and trimming; V, J and clone size are from that table. Here the sample has roughly 400,000 clones; around 91% occur a single time. Under 0.7% of the sample is held by the ten biggest clonotypes.

Participants in the prospective study were enrolled through a virtual design, were aged about 18 to 90 years, and lived in roughly 26 United States geographic areas. To assign participants to cohorts, the prospective study relied on clinical history that participants themselves reported in a screening survey and a study questionnaire. Recovered participants in ImmuneRACE Cohort 3 were defined as having two consecutive negative NP/OP PCR tests, clearance from a healthcare professional, or resolution of symptoms. Each participant in the prospective study had whole blood, serum and a nasopharyngeal or oropharyngeal swab collected by mobile phlebotomists. Prospective study participants could optionally give additional blood draws and questionnaires over an approximately two-month period. Prospective study blood samples were shipped either frozen or at room temperature before DNA extraction. The junction shows trimming of 5 bases on V and 6 bases on J, and the gene matches do not reach 2 bases of it. CDR1 SGHAT and CDR2 FQNNGV were looked up in the germline V gene. Including cysteine and phenylalanine, the CDR3 has 13 amino acids. Of all the DNA, just the CDR3 is kept, 39 bases in frame from base 1.

The TCR sequence derives from a man in his late teens or twenties who had recovered from COVID-19. The sequence links TRBV11-2 to TRBJ1-4, with TRBD1 matching 8 junction bases. Material for sequencing was PBMCs or T cells enriched from blood (not recorded which). The CDR3 protein is CASSKDRDEKLFF. In nucleotide form, the sequence is TGTGCCAGCAGCAAGGACAGGGATGAAAAACTGTTTTTT. Here the CDR3 is joined to the reference TRBV11-2 and TRBJ1-4 genes, and the full variable domain is: EAGVAQSPRYKIIEKRQSVAFWCNPISGHATLYWYQQILGQGPKLLIQFQNNGVVDDSQLPKDRFSAERLKGVDSTLKIQPAKLEDSAVYLCASSKDRDEKLFFGSGTQLSVL.